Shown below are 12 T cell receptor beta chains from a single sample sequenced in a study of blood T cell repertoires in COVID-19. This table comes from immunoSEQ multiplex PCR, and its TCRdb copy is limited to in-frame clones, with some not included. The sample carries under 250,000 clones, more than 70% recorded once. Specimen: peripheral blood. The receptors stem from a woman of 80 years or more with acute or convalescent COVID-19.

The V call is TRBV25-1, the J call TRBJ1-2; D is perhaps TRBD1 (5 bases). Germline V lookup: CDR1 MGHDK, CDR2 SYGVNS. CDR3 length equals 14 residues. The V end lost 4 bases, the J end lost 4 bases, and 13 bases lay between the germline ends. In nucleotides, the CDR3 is TGTGCCAGCAGTGTAACCGGGACTCCCTATGGCTACACCTTC. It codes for CASSVTGTPYGYTF.

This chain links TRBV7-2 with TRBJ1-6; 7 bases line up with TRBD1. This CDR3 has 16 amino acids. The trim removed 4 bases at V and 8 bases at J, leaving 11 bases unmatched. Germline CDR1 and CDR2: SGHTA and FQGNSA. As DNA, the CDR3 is TGTGCCAGCAGCTCCCTGATTGGAGGGGGCTATTCACCCCTCCACTTT. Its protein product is CASSSLIGGGYSPLHF.

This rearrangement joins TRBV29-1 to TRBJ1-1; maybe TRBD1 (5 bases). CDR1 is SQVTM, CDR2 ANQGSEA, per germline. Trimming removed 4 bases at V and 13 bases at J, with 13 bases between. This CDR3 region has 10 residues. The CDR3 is CSVAAGDIFF. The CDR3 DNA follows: TGCAGCGTTGCAGCGGGGGATATTTTCTTT.

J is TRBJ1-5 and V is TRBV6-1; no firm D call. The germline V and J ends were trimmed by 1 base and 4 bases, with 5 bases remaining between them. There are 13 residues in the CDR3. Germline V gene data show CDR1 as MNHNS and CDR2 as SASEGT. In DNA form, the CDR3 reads TGTGCCAGCAGTGAAGTGGCAAATCAGCCCCAGCATTTT. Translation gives CASSEVANQPQHF.

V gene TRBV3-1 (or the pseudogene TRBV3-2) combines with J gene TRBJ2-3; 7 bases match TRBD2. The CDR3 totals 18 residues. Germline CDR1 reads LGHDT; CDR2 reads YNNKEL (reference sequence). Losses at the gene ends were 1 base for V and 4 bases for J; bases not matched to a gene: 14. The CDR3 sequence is CASSQVGWKRGPADTQYF. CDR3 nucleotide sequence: TGTGCCAGCAGCCAAGTAGGGTGGAAGCGGGGTCCGGCAGATACGCAGTATTTT.

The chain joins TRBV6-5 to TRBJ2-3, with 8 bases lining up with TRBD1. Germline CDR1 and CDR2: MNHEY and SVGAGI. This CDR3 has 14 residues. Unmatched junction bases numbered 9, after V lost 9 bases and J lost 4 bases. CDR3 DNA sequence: TGTGCCAGTTTGGGGGCAGGGGGCGCAGATACGCAGTATTTT. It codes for CASLGAGGADTQYF.

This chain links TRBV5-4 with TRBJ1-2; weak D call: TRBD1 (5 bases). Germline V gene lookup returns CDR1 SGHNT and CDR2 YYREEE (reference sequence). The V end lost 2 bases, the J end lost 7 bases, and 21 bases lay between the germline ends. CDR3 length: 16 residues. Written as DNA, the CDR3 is TGTGCCAGCAGCTTATTCGACGGGACTGGAGGTCCTGGCTACACCTTC. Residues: CASSLFDGTGGPGYTF.

The CDR3, as DNA: TGTGCCAGCAGCCCCCGGCCTTTAGGCGGGGGGGCGGGTGAGACCCAGTACTTC. This codes for CASSPRPLGGGAGETQYF. The genes are TRBV9 and TRBJ2-5, with 9 bases lining up with TRBD2. The CDR3 has 18 residues. V shed 4 bases, J shed 5 bases, and the junction held 18 bases outside the gene matches. Germline V gene data show CDR1 as SGDLS and CDR2 as YYNGEE. Supplemented by reference TRBV9 and TRBJ2-5, the full variable domain reads DSGVTQTPKHLITATGQRVTLRCSPRSGDLSVYWYQQSLDQGLQFLIQYYNGEERAKGNILERFSAQQFPDLHSELNLSSLELGDSALYFCASSPRPLGGGAGETQYFGPGTRLLVL.

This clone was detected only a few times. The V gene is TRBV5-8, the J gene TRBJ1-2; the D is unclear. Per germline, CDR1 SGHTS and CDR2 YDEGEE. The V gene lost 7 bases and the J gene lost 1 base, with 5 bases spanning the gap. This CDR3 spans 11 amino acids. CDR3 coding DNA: TGTGCCAGCGGGCGTAACTATGGCTACACCTTC. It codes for CASGRNYGYTF.

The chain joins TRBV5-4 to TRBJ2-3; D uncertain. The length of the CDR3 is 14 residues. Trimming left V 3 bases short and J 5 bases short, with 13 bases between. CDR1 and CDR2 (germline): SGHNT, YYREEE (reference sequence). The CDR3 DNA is TGTGCCAGCAGCTCACCTCCCCGTAGAGATACGCAGTATTTT. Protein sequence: CASSSPPRRDTQYF.

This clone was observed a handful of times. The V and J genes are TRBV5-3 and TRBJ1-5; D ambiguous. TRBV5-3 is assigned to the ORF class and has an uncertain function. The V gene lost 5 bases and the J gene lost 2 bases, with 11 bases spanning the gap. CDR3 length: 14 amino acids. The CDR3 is CARSLYQGNQPQHF. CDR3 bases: TGTGCCAGAAGTCTCTACCAGGGCAATCAGCCCCAGCATTTT.

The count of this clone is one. The CDR3, as DNA: TGTGCCAGCAGCCAAGATCCCGGGACTAGCGGGGACACAGATACGCAGTATTTT. Its translation: CASSQDPGTSGDTDTQYF. The chain links TRBV4-2 to TRBJ2-3; 13 positions match TRBD2. J gave up 2 bases and V 0 bases, and 5 bases lay outside the gene matches. CDR1 is LGHNA and CDR2 is YNFKEQ in the germline V gene. The CDR3 contains 18 residues.